Described below is a single TCR beta chain sequence and its context. This specimen belongs to a study of OX40 agonist ivuxolimab in advanced cancers. Study summary: Ivuxolimab, an antibody that agonizes OX40 (CD134), was administered to the patients.

Sequencing was performed with immunoSEQ multiplex PCR; in TCRdb, only in-frame clones are kept and a portion is missing. The sample has 46,000 or so clones; more than 80% are singletons. From germline, CDR1 is SGHTA and CDR2 FQGTGA. The V gene lost 5 bases and the J gene lost 7 bases, with 17 bases spanning the gap. This CDR3 has 15 amino acids. The sampling schedule covered blood at baseline, cycle 4 day 1, and cycle 7 day 1. The source is an adult with an advanced solid tumor such as melanoma, head and neck, liver or kidney cancer. The gene calls are TRBV7-3 and TRBJ2-2; D could derive from TRBD1 or TRBD2 (6 bases each). Here the sequenced sample was CD4+ or CD8+ T cells sorted from blood, taken in a trial of the OX40 agonist ivuxolimab. The CDR3 DNA reads as TGTGCCAGCAGCCCCCAACCGGGGGCTGGCGGGGAGCTGTTTTTT. Protein product: CASSPQPGAGGELFF.